This record looks at one T cell receptor beta chain sequence and its context. Antigen specificity is unknown. This specimen belongs to a study of human T cells and chemical hapten exposure. Turning to the study itself: Scalp application of diphenylcyclopropenone was performed weekly in patients across the entire roughly 25-week study. Regarding the study as a whole: Expanded TCRs grouped into significantly more large CDR3 similarity clusters than controls produced. Sensitizing to DPC left TCRs with a frequency above 1 in 1000 unaltered.

TCRdb itself ran the RACE reads through MiXCR, one entry per CDR3 protein. The sample consists of about 360,000 distinct CDR3 sequences, approximately 6.3% of them appearing once. The time point is: patch test 1, 2 weeks after DPC sensitization. As to treatment: therapeutic diphenylcyclopropenone sensitization with weekly scalp DPC. Specimen: whole blood, collected in connection with sensitization to the hapten diphenylcyclopropenone (DPC). The source is a woman between 18 and 29 years old with alopecia areata. Some clones in this sample may be carry-over from other donors' samples.

The CDR3 DNA sequence: TGCGCCAGCAGCCAAGAAAGGGCGGCAGGGGCCAACGTCCTGACTTTC. Translated: CASSQERAAGANVLTF. This chain connects TRBV4-3 to TRBJ2-6, with D unclear. V was pared by 0 bases and J by 4 bases, with 10 bases between. This CDR3 has 16 residues. Germline V gene data show CDR1 as LGHNA and CDR2 as YSLEER.